This paragraph reports one TCR beta chain. The treatment that donors received included nivolumab, ipilimumab, aspirin, low-dose cyclophosphamide and low-dose radiotherapy. The source of the sample is a study of low-dose radiotherapy and immunotherapy resistance in tumors. Turning to the study itself: Cohort 2 received 1 Gy per fraction every two weeks, totaling 13 Gy over 26 weeks. Ipilimumab 1 mg/kg every six weeks, together with nivolumab 240 mg every two weeks, was given intravenously to patients.

This CDR3 comprises 15 residues. The ends lost 7 bases at V and 4 bases at J; junction bases unmatched: 3. Germline V gene lookup returns CDR1 MDHEN and CDR2 SYDVKM. Gene-specific TRAV and TRBV primers were used for first-strand cDNA, covering alpha and beta chains. The authors amplified TCRs for around 20 PCR cycles with a constant-region primer and a V-primer adapter. In vitro transcription was used to amplify the isolated mRNA. Using its own MiXCR run on the reads, TCRdb lists one record per CDR3 protein. The profile covers 10,000 to 15,000 distinct CDR3 sequences, with roughly 60% appearing a single time and roughly 7.1% taken by the ten largest.

The rearrangement uses TRBV28 and TRBJ2-3; 15 bases line up with TRBD2. The TCR was taken from a human donor with advanced metastatic prostate, ovarian, gallbladder or colorectal cancer (not recorded which). This table probably holds off-target reads from a library built for another chain. The CDR3 DNA follows: TGTGCCAGCATGGGACTAGCGGGGGGCTCAGATACGCAGTATTTT. Translating gives CASMGLAGGSDTQYF.